This T cell receptor beta chain was retrieved from a study of T-cell memory formation after mild COVID-19. Study results and caveats: Memory cells collected pre-infection included some clones that later responded, suggesting cross-reactive memory joined. There was a balanced CD4/CD8 profile in clones contracting day 15 to 85, and later expanders leaned CD4+. Most CD4+ clones that shrank were in CM and EM, while CD8+ ones turned up in EMRA.

From the 5' RACE reads, TCRdb called clonotypes with MiXCR, one entry per CDR3 protein. The repertoire includes 50,000 to 70,000 distinct CDR3 sequences, more than 9% of them detected once, and under 30% sits in the top ten. The ends were cut back, 2 bases at V and 6 bases at J, with 13 bases in the middle. The CDR3 loop spans 14 amino acids. Germline CDR1 reads MGHRA; CDR2 reads YSYEKL. This clonotype has ten or more counts. The antigen is unknown. The source is a young man who had mild COVID-19 (a few samples of this study predate the infection). Cell type and time point are not known. The chain links TRBV4-1 to TRBJ2-5; no clear D. The sample was PBMCs or a T cell subset sorted from them (not recorded which). The CDR3 nucleotides are TGCGCCAGCAGCCAACACCGGGCCGCGAAGACCCAGTACTTC. Amino acid sequence: CASSQHRAAKTQYF.